The table lists the clone carrying this TCR beta chain with a count of one. Its antigen is undetermined. The CDR3 spans 15 residues. The ends were cut back, 0 bases at V and 9 bases at J, with 16 bases in the middle. Germline CDR1 reads SGHRS; CDR2 reads YFSETQ. This sample stems from a study of T cell responses to AZD1222 COVID-19 vaccine. Overall study results and limits: Within unmutated variant regions lay the reported targets of nearly half of spike-specific TCRs. Clonal diversity was possibly underestimated, and white British individuals and females predominated among donors. With two AZD1222 doses given, Spike-specific TCR breadth and depth both rose. Spike regions recognized by vaccine-associated CD4 TCRs spanned the protein, led by 160-218 and 743-854.

Sequencing was performed with immunoSEQ multiplex PCR; in TCRdb, only in-frame clones are kept and a portion is missing. The sample records 100,000 to 150,000 clones, 65% to 90% being singletons. This specimen was peripheral blood, taken on day 0 of AZD1222 vaccination. The TCR was taken from an adult in good health. V and J are TRBV5-1 and TRBJ2-1, with D perhaps TRBD2 (5 bases). CDR3 DNA: TGCGCCAGCAGCTTGGCAGGAGGATCGGAAGGTGAGCAGTTCTTC. It yields the protein CASSLAGGSEGEQFF.